These 18 T cell receptor beta chains came from one sample sequenced in a study of beta chain features in type 1 diabetes (dated by TCRdb to 2017 to 2018). The library was obtained by the immunoSEQ multiplex PCR assay. The entire amount of isolated RNA was reverse transcribed using the High Capacity cDNA Reverse Transcription Kit, so the sequenced TCRB transcripts were expressed ones. This immuneACCESS table, as held by TCRdb, lists in-frame sequences with V and J called but not all clones. Of the missing ones, under half trace to an unresolved V gene in checked studies; the others have no known cause. In this sample the table shows 130,000 to 150,000 clones, around a tenth of which occur a single time. Together, the top ten hold approximately 0.68% of the sample. The sample comprised central memory CD4+ T cells from blood. All receptors derive from a man between 18 and 35 years old in good health.

The sample holds a few counts of this clone. The chain is built from TRBV15 and TRBJ2-5, with TRBD1 matching over 7 bases. The CDR3 extends over 17 amino acids. The V gene's germline CDR1 is LNHNV and CDR2 YYDKDF (reference sequence). V lost 0 bases to trimming and J lost 4 bases; unmatched junction nucleotides: 11. CDR3 DNA: TGTGCCACCAGCAGAGATCAAAACAGGGGAGTTGTAGAGACCCAGTACTTC. Its protein product is CATSRDQNRGVVETQYF.

The table lists this clone with a few counts. The V gene is TRBV18, the J gene TRBJ2-3; TRBD2 is a possible D gene (6 bases). The germline V gene encodes CDR1 KGHSH and CDR2 LQKENI. The CDR3 contains 14 residues. Trimming took 3 bases from V and 5 from J, leaving 12 bases between them. CDR3 sequence (DNA): TGTGCCAGCTCACCCAGACACGGGGGAGATACGCAGTATTTT. This gives the protein CASSPRHGGDTQYF.

The chain is built from TRBV6-5 and TRBJ1-6; D is perhaps TRBD1 (5 bases). Trimming took 0 bases from V and 14 from J, leaving 17 bases between them. The CDR3 extends over 15 amino acids. The V gene's germline CDR1 is MNHEY and CDR2 SVGAGI. The CDR3 DNA sequence: TGTGCCAGCAGTTACTCGGGCAGGGCTTGGGAGGCCCTCCACTTT. Translating it yields CASSYSGRAWEALHF.

The chain uses TRBV6-5 and TRBJ1-2, with unresolved D. V gave up 0 bases and J gave up 6 bases, with 11 bases separating them. Germline CDR1 is MNHEY and CDR2 is SVGAGI. The CDR3 is 14 amino acids. CDR3 sequence (DNA): TGTGCCAGCAGTTACTCGCGGAGAGCTAATGGCTACACCTTC. Residues: CASSYSRRANGYTF.

This chain joins TRBV7-7 and TRBJ2-7; 9 bases map to TRBD1. CDR3 size: 15 residues. V shed 5 bases and J 5 bases; nucleotides not matched to a gene: 10. CDR1 and CDR2 from the germline V gene are SSHAT and FNYEAQ (reference sequence). CDR3 protein: CASSRRQGDENEQYF. The CDR3 coding sequence is TGTGCCAGCAGCCGAAGACAGGGGGATGAAAACGAGCAGTACTTC.

This clone was observed a handful of times. V is TRBV7-9 and J is TRBJ2-7; weak D call: TRBD1 (6 bases). This CDR3 is built from 14 residues. V gave up 5 bases and J gave up 0 bases, with 11 bases separating them. CDR1 and CDR2 from the germline V gene are SEHNR and FQNEAQ (reference sequence). In DNA, the CDR3 is TGTGCCAGCAGCCCACAACAGGGCTCCTACGAGCAGTACTTC. Residues: CASSPQQGSYEQYF.

This rearrangement joins TRBV14 to TRBJ1-1; D may be TRBD1 (5 bases). The CDR3 spans 13 residues. The V end was cut by 3 bases, the J end by 5 bases, with 10 bases between. CDR1 is SGHDN, CDR2 FVKESK, per germline. The CDR3 DNA is TGTGCCAGCAGCCAGCAGGGATATACTGAAGCTTTCTTT. Protein: CASSQQGYTEAFF.

This clone has more than one count but fewer than ten. The rearrangement joins TRBV10-3 to TRBJ2-7; D uncertain. Looked up from germline, CDR1 is ENHRY and CDR2 is SYGVKD. CDR3 size: 13 residues. V shed 2 bases and J shed 1 base, with 6 bases lying between them. This CDR3 is CAISEQSSYEQYF. The DNA of the CDR3 is TGTGCCATCAGTGAGCAATCATCCTACGAGCAGTACTTC.

The rearrangement uses TRBV29-1 and TRBJ1-5; weak D call: TRBD1 (6 bases). V was cut by 7 bases and J by 0 bases, with 13 bases left in between. Germline V gene sequence: CDR1 SQVTM, CDR2 ANQGSEA. The CDR3 is 14 residues long. CDR3 region: CSGQGKYSNQPQHF. CDR3 nucleotides: TGCAGCGGCCAGGGGAAGTATAGCAATCAGCCCCAGCATTTT.

This chain links TRBV13 with TRBJ2-1; D remains ambiguous. Trimming took off 0 bases at V and 4 bases at J, with 10 bases between the two ends. In germline, CDR1 is PRHDT, CDR2 FYEKMQ (reference sequence). This CDR3 comprises 15 residues. The CDR3 reads CASSLGGSVYNEQFF. DNA for the CDR3: TGTGCCAGCAGCTTAGGTGGTTCGGTTTACAATGAGCAGTTCTTC.

The chain has TRBV11-1 and TRBJ1-2; 10 positions match TRBD1. Germline CDR1 SGHAT, CDR2 FQDESV (reference sequence). This CDR3 spans 15 amino acids. V was clipped by 6 bases and J by 8 bases; unmatched bases: 12. The CDR3 loop is CASSRKTGGLGGYTF. In nucleotides, the CDR3 is TGTGCCAGCAGTCGTAAGACAGGGGGCCTGGGAGGCTACACCTTC.

A few counts support this clone. The chain employs TRBV7-9 and TRBJ2-2; D might be TRBD1 (6 bases). This CDR3 is built from 15 residues. Germline CDR1 reads SEHNR; CDR2 reads FQNEAQ (reference sequence). Trimming pared 1 base from V and 4 bases from J, leaving 10 bases between. This chain's CDR3 is CASSLDGRGTGELFF. The CDR3 DNA reads as TGTGCCAGCAGCTTAGATGGCAGGGGCACCGGGGAGCTGTTTTTT.

The V and J genes are TRBV7-2 and TRBJ1-5; tentative D call: TRBD1 (5 bases). Germline V gene lookup returns CDR1 SGHTA and CDR2 FQGNSA. The CDR3 covers 13 residues. Trimming removed 6 bases from V and 2 bases from J, with 8 bases in between. The CDR3 DNA is TGTGCCAGCAGTCAGGGCGGCAATCAGCCCCAGCATTTT. This encodes CASSQGGNQPQHF.

This clone came up a few times. The chain has TRBV7-9 and TRBJ1-4; 11 nucleotides agree with TRBD1. The germline CDR1 and CDR2 sequences are SEHNR and FQNEAQ (reference sequence). The CDR3 runs 15 residues. V lost 4 bases, J lost 8 bases, and 6 bases stayed unmatched. This chain's CDR3 is CASSSRTGGNEKLFF. The CDR3 nucleotides are TGTGCCAGCAGCTCCCGGACAGGGGGCAACGAAAAACTGTTTTTT.

The table lists this clone with a few counts. The chain links TRBV30 to TRBJ2-1; D gene ambiguous. Germline V gene sequence: CDR1 GTSNPN, CDR2 SVGIG (reference sequence). Trimming took 5 bases from V and 0 from J, leaving 11 bases between them. This CDR3 is built from 14 residues. CDR3 sequence (DNA): TGTGCCTGGCGATCACTAAGCTCCTACAATGAGCAGTTCTTC. Protein sequence: CAWRSLSSYNEQFF.

This clone was counted many times. V is TRBV30 and J is TRBJ1-6; D unresolved. The CDR3 totals 12 residues. V shed 3 bases and J shed 14 bases, with 14 bases lying between them. The germline V gene encodes CDR1 GTSNPN and CDR2 SVGIG (reference sequence). As DNA, the CDR3 is TGTGCCTGGAGAAGCGGCCCTGGGTCCCTCCACTTT. Amino acid sequence: CAWRSGPGSLHF. Full variable domain (remainder filled in from reference TRBV30 and TRBJ1-6): SQTIHQWPATLVQPVGSPLSLECTVEGTSNPNLYWYRQAAGRGLQLLFYSVGIGQISSEVPQNLSASRPQDRQFILSSKKLLLSDSGFYLCAWRSGPGSLHFGNGTRLTVT.

This clone has a handful of counts. CDR3 coding DNA: TGTGCCAGCATCGAGACAGGGTCGAAGACCCAGTACTTC. Amino acid sequence: CASIETGSKTQYF. The rearrangement uses TRBV25-1 and TRBJ2-5; TRBD1 agrees at 7 bases. The CDR3 is 13 residues long. The germline CDR1 and CDR2 sequences are MGHDK and SYGVNS. After removal of 7 bases from V and 6 bases from J, the junction contained 8 bases not matched to a gene.

V and J are TRBV7-2 and TRBJ2-5, with TRBD1 matching 10 bases. Trimming cost V 5 bases and J 4 bases; bases outside gene matches: 4. This CDR3 region has 14 residues. In germline, CDR1 is SGHTA, CDR2 FQGNSA. The CDR3 reads CASSQDRGVETQYF. The CDR3 coding sequence is TGTGCCAGCAGCCAGGACAGGGGGGTAGAGACCCAGTACTTC.